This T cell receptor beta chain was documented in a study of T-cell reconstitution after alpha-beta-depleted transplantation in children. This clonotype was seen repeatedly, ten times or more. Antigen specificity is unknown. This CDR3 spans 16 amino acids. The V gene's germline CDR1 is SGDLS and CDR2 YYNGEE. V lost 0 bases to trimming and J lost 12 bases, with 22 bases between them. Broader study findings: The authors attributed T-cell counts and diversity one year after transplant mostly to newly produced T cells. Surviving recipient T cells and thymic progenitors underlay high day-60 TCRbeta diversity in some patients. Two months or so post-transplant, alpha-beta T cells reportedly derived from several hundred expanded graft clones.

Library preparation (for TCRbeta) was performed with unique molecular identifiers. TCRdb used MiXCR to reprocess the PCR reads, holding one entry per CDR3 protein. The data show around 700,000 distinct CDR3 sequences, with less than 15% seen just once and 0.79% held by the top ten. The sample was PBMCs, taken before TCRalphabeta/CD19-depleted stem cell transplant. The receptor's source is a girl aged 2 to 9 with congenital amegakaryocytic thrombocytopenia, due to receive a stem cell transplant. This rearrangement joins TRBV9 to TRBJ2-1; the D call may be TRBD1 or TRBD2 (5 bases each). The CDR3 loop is CASSVGLREGSHRQFF. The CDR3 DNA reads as TGTGCCAGCAGCGTAGGGCTTCGTGAGGGGTCGCACCGGCAGTTCTTC. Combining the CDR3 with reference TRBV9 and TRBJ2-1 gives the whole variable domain DSGVTQTPKHLITATGQRVTLRCSPRSGDLSVYWYQQSLDQGLQFLIQYYNGEERAKGNILERFSAQQFPDLHSELNLSSLELGDSALYFCASSVGLREGSHRQFFGPGTRLTVL.